This T cell receptor beta chain was sequenced in a study of blood T cell repertoires in COVID-19 (dated by TCRdb to the early 2020s). Some background on the complete study: Samples covering the acute and convalescent phases of COVID-19 were provided by collaborators in the United States, Italy and Spain. Sample metadata almost always included a de-identified subject ID, COVID-19 status, age in years and sex. Samples came from the ongoing ImmuneRACE study (first 160 participants) plus 1,254 subjects from 6 global collaborators. Where available, HLA class I and class II types were taken from metadata supplied by the sample provider and were not determined by assay-based typing. The repertoires were released in a freely available public database meant as a resource for research on the immune response to SARS-CoV-2. The prospective study material was composed of cDNA or gDNA derived from T cells, B-cell-depleted T cells, or PBMCs. The dataset comprised deeply sampled blood TCRbeta repertoires from subjects exposed to, actively infected with, or recovered from COVID-19.

CDR3 length: 13 amino acids, cysteine to phenylalanine. The sequence is cut down to CDR3 DNA, 39 bases in frame from base 1. CDR1 is given as SGDLS and CDR2 as YYNGEE, both from the germline V gene. V is cut back by 3 bases and J by 5 bases, with 2 bases in the junction unmatched. Concerning this clone itself: This receptor's antigen is unknown. It has no much larger one-base neighbor in the sample; base qualities were not kept.

TCRbeta CDR3 regions were amplified from genomic DNA by means of the immunoSEQ Assay, a bias-controlled multiplex PCR. As for the original processing: The number of nucleated cells in each sample was estimated from the amplification of reference gene primers within the assay. Sequence reads were collapsed and filtered to measure the absolute abundance of every unique TCRbeta CDR3 rearrangement. For each sample, productive Simpson clonality was calculated as the square root of Simpson's diversity index over productive rearrangements. TCRdb holds this immuneACCESS table with in-frame rearrangements only. Some clones are missing; in checked studies, unresolved V genes explain under half, and the rest has no known cause. Clone size and the V and J calls come from that table; the DNA yielded D and trimming. The table for this sample lists hundreds of thousands of clones; about 83% of them were counted only once. The ten largest clones take up approximately 10% of the sample.

The research as a whole found: The amount of clinical and demographic metadata varied by source and participant and was provided uncurated.

Enrolling through a virtual design, the prospective study's participants ranged in age from roughly 18 to 95 years and lived across about two dozen United States geographic areas. In the prospective study, participants were assigned to cohorts based on the clinical history participants reported in a screening survey and a study questionnaire. For ImmuneRACE Cohort 3, a participant was defined as recovered based on two consecutive negative NP/OP PCR tests, clearance by a healthcare professional, or resolution of symptoms. In the prospective study, mobile phlebotomists collected whole blood, serum and a nasopharyngeal or oropharyngeal swab from each participant. Over an approximately 2-month period, participants in the prospective study had the option of providing additional blood draws and questionnaires. Prospective study blood samples were shipped either frozen or at room temperature before DNA extraction.

Recombination connected TRBV9 to TRBJ2-5; TRBD2 fits 9 bases in the junction. The TCR sequence derives from a woman between 45 and 65 years old who had recovered from COVID-19. Sample: PBMCs or T cells enriched from blood (not recorded which). This receptor carries the CDR3 CASSALAGETQYF. Read as DNA, the sequence is TGTGCCAGCAGCGCCCTAGCGGGGGAGACCCAGTACTTC.